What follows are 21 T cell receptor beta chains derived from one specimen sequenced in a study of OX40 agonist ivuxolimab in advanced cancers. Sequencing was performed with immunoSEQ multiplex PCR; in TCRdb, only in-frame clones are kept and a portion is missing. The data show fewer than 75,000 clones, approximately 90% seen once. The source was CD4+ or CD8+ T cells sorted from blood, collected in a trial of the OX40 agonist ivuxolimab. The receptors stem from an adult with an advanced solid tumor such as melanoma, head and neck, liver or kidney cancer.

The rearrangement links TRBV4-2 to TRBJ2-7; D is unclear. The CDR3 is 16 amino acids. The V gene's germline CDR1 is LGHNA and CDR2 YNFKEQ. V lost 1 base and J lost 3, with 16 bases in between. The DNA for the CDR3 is TGTGCCAGCAGCCAAGCGTCGGGCCAGAGAAACTACGAGCAGTACTTC. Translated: CASSQASGQRNYEQYF.

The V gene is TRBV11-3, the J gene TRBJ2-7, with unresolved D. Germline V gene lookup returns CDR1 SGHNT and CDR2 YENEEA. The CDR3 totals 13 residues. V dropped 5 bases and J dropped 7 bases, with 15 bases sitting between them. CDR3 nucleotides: TGTGCCAGCAGCGCCGGACCGGGCCTGGAGCAGTACTTC. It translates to CASSAGPGLEQYF.

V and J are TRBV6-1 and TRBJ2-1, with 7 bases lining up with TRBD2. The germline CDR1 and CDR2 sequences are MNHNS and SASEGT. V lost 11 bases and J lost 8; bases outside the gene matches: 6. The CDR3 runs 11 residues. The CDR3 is CASAGFDEQFF. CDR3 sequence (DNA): TGTGCCTCAGCGGGATTTGATGAGCAGTTCTTC.

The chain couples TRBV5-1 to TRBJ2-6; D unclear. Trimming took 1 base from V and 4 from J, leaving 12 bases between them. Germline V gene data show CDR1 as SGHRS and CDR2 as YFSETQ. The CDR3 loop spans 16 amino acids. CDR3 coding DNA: TGCGCCAGCAGCTTGTCGATGGTCGCCGGGGCCAACGTCCTGACTTTC. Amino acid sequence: CASSLSMVAGANVLTF.

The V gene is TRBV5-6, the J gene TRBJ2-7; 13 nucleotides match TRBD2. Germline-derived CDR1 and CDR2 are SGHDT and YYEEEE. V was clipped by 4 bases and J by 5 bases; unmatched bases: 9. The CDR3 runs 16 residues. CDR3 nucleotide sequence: TGTGCCAGCAGCATCAGGACTAGCGGGAGAGTGAACGAGCAGTACTTC. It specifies CASSIRTSGRVNEQYF. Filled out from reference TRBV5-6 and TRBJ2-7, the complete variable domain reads DAGVTQSPTHLIKTRGQQVTLRCSPKSGHDTVSWYQQALGQGPQFIFQYYEEEERQRGNFPDRFSGHQFPNYSSELNVNALLLGDSALYLCASSIRTSGRVNEQYFGPGTRLTVT.

The CDR3 spells CASSPGTGARGEKLFF. The DNA for the CDR3 is TGTGCCAGCAGCCCCGGGACAGGGGCGCGGGGGGAAAAACTGTTTTTT. The rearrangement links TRBV28 to TRBJ1-4; TRBD1 matches 10 bases. Per germline, CDR1 MDHEN and CDR2 SYDVKM. The J segment lost 8 bases and the V segment lost 6 bases, leaving 12 bases of the junction unmatched. This CDR3 spans 16 amino acids. The complete variable domain, with remaining parts taken from reference TRBV28 and TRBJ1-4, reads DVKVTQSSRYLVKRTGEKVFLECVQDMDHENMFWYRQDPGLGLRLIYFSYDVKMKEKGDIPEGYSVSREKKERFSLILESASTNQTSMYLCASSPGTGARGEKLFFGSGTQLSVL.

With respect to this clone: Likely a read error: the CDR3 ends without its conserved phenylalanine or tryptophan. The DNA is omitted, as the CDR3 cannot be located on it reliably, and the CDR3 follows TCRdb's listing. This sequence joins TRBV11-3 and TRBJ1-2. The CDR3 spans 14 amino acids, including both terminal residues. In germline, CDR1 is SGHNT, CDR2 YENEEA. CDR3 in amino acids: CASSLLCDLGKTYG.

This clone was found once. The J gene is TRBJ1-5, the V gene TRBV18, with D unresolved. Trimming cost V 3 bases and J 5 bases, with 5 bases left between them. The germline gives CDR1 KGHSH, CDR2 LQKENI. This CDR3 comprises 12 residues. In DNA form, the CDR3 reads TGTGCCAGCTCACCGGGAGATCAGCCCCAGCATTTT. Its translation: CASSPGDQPQHF.

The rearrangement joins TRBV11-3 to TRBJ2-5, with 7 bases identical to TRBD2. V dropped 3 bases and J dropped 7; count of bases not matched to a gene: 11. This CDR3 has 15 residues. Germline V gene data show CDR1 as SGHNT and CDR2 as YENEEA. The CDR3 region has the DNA TGTGCCAGCAGCTTTCTTTCGTCAACGGGAGGGACCCAGTACTTC. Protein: CASSFLSSTGGTQYF. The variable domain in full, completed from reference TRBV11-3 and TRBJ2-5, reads EAGVVQSPRYKIIEKKQPVAFWCNPISGHNTLYWYLQNLGQGPELLIRYENEEAVDDSQLPKDRFSAERLKGVDSTLKIQPAELGDSAVYLCASSFLSSTGGTQYFGPGTRLLVL.

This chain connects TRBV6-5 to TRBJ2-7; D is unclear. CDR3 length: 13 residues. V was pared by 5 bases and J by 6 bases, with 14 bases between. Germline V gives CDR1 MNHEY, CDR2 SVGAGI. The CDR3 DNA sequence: TGTGCCAGCAGTCTAGTCGGGCTAGGCGAGCAGTACTTC. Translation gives CASSLVGLGEQYF.

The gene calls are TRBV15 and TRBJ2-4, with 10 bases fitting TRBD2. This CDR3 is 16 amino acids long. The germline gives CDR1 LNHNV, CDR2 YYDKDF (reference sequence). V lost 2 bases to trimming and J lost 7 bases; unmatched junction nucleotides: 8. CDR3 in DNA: TGTGCCACCAGCAGAAACCGAGGAGCGGGGGGGAACATTCAGTACTTC. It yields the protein CATSRNRGAGGNIQYF. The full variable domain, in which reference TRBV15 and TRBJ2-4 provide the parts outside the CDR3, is DAMVIQNPRYQVTQFGKPVTLSCSQTLNHNVMYWYQQKSSQAPKLLFHYYDKDFNNEADTPDNFQSRRPNTSFCFLDIRSPGLGDTAMYLCATSRNRGAGGNIQYFGAGTRLSVL.

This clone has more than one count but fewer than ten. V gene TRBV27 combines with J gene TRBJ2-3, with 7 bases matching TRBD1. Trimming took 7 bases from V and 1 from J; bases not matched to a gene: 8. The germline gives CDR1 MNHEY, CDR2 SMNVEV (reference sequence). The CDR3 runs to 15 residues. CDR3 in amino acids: CASTNRDSRTDTQYF. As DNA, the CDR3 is TGTGCCAGCACTAACCGGGACAGCCGCACAGATACGCAGTATTTT.

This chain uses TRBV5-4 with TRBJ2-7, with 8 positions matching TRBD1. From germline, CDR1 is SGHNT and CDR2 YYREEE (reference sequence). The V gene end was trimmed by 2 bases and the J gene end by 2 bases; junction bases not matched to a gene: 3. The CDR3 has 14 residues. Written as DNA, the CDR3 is TGTGCCAGCAGCTTACAGGGGGAAGCCTACGAGCAGTACTTC. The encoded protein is CASSLQGEAYEQYF.

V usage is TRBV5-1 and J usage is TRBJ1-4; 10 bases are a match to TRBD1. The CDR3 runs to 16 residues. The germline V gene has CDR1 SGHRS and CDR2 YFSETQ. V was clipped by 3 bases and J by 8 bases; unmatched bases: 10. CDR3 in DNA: TGCGCCAGCAGCTGGGGGATGACAGGGGGCGAGGAAAAACTGTTTTTT. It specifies CASSWGMTGGEEKLFF.

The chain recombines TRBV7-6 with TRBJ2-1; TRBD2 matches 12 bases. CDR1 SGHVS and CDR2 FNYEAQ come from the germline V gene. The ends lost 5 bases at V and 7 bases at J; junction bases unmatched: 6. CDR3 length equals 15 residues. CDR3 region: CASSPSGGAGNEQFF. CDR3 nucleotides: TGTGCCAGCAGCCCTAGCGGGGGGGCTGGAAATGAGCAGTTCTTC.

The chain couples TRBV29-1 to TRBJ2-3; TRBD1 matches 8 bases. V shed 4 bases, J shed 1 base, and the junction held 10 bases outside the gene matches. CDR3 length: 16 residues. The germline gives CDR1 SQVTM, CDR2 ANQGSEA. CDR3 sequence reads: CSVASHRGMRTDTQYF. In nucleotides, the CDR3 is TGCAGCGTTGCCTCGCACAGGGGGATGCGCACAGATACGCAGTATTTT.

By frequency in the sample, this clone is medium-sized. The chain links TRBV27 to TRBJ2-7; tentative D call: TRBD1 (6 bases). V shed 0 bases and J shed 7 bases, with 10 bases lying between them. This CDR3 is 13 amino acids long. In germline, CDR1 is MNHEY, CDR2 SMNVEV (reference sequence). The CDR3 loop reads CASSLSRQGEQYF. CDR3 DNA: TGTGCCAGCAGTTTATCGCGCCAGGGGGAGCAGTACTTC.

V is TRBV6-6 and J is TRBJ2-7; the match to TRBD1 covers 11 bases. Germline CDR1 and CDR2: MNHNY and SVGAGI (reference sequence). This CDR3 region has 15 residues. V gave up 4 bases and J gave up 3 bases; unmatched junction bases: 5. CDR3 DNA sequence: TGTGCCAGCAGTTCTAGGACAGGGGGCGTCTACGAGCAGTACTTC. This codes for CASSSRTGGVYEQYF.

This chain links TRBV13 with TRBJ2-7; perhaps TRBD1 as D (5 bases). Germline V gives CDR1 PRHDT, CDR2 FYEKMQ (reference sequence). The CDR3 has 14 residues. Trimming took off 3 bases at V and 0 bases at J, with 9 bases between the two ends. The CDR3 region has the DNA TGTGCCAGCAGCTTTACAGGTATCTCCTACGAGCAGTACTTC. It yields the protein CASSFTGISYEQYF.

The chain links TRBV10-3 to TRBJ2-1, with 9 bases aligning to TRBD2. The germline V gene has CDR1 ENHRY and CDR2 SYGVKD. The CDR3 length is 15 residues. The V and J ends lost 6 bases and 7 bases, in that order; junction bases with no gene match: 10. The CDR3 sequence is CAISPQAGGSNEQFF. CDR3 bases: TGTGCCATCAGCCCTCAAGCGGGAGGTTCAAATGAGCAGTTCTTC.

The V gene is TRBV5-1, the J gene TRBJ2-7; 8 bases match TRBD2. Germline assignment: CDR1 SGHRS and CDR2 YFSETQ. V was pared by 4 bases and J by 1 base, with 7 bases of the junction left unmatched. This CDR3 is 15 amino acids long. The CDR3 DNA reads TGCGCCAGCAGCCAGAGAGTAGCGGGGTCCTACGAGCAGTACTTC. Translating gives CASSQRVAGSYEQYF.